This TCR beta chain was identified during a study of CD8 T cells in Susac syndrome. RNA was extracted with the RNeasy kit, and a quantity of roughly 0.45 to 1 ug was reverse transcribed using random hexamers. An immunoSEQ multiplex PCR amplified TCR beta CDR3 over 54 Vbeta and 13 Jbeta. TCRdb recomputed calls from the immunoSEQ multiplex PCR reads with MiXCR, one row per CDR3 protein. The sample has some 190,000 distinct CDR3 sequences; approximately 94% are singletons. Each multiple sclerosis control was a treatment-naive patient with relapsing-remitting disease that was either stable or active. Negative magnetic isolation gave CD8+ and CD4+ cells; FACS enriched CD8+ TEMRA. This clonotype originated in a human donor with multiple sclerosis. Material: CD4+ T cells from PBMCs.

DNA of the CDR3: TGCGCCAGCAGCTTTGATCAAGAGACCCAGTACTTC. Encoded protein: CASSFDQETQYF. This chain joins TRBV5-1 and TRBJ2-5, with no clear D. The CDR3 loop spans 12 amino acids. Deletions cut 2 bases from V and 2 bases from J, with 4 bases between. Germline assignment: CDR1 SGHRS and CDR2 YFSETQ.